Listed here are 5 T cell receptor beta chains from one sample, sequenced in a study of blood T cell repertoires in COVID-19. The data were produced by immunoSEQ multiplex PCR, yet TCRdb's version contains in-frame clones alone and is incomplete. Found here are around 200,000 clones, 70% to 80% of them singletons; the top ten hold roughly 5.7%. The sequencing input was peripheral blood. These TCRs come from a woman in her thirties or forties with COVID-19, enrolled during active disease.

The rearrangement links TRBV18 to TRBJ1-3, with D perhaps TRBD1 (5 bases). Trimming removed 3 bases from V and 1 base from J, with 10 bases in between. Germline V gives CDR1 KGHSH, CDR2 LQKENI. This CDR3 has 15 residues. The CDR3: CASSPDQGSGNTIYF. The CDR3 region has the DNA TGTGCCAGCTCACCGGACCAGGGATCTGGAAACACCATATATTTT.

This clone has only a few counts. The rearrangement links TRBV6-5 to TRBJ2-1, with 7 bases matching TRBD2. V lost 2 bases, J lost 0 bases, and 4 bases stayed unmatched. The germline CDR1 and CDR2 sequences are MNHEY and SVGAGI. This CDR3 region has 16 residues. Here the CDR3 reads CASSYGIAGSYNEQFF. CDR3 nucleotide sequence: TGTGCCAGCAGTTACGGCATAGCGGGCTCCTACAATGAGCAGTTCTTC.

This chain links TRBV29-1 with TRBJ2-2; 8 bases match TRBD2. With V trimmed by 4 bases and J by 0 bases, 10 bases remained unmatched. The germline CDR1 and CDR2 sequences are SQVTM and ANQGSEA. The length of the CDR3 is 17 residues. This CDR3 reads CSVGGRRTGSNTGELFF. The DNA for the CDR3 is TGCAGCGTTGGCGGGAGGAGAACAGGCTCGAACACCGGGGAGCTGTTTTTT.

The V call is TRBV7-3, the J call TRBJ2-3; 10 bases line up with TRBD1. Germline lookup yields CDR1 SGHTA and CDR2 FQGTGA. V lost 4 bases and J lost 1; bases outside the gene matches: 11. The CDR3 extends over 18 amino acids. The CDR3 protein is CASSSTNPGTGGTDTQYF. DNA for the CDR3: TGTGCCAGCAGCTCTACAAATCCCGGGACAGGGGGCACAGATACGCAGTATTTT.

This clone came up a few times. The J gene is TRBJ1-1, the V gene TRBV2; D unresolved. This CDR3 is 13 amino acids long. Deletions cut 9 bases from V and 2 bases from J, with 13 bases between. Germline loops: CDR1 SNHLY, CDR2 FYNNEI. CDR3 DNA sequence: TGTGCCAGTTCCGGGATAAGAAACACTGAAGCTTTCTTT. Its protein is CASSGIRNTEAFF.